This TCR beta chain is drawn from a study of metastatic and nonmetastatic thyroid tumors. Study-wide context: Blood and tumor or nodule tissue repertoires from malignant and benign thyroid patients were compared. General observations from the study: Benign nodules were reported to have significantly lower TCR beta diversity than malignant thyroid tumors, in blood and tumor.

As for this clone: The antigen is unknown. Germline and junction disagree at one end, which may indicate a read error.

CDR1 is MNHEY, CDR2 SMNVEV, per germline (reference sequence). CDR3 size: 15 residues. Patients had received no treatment of any kind before thyroid surgery. From the PCR reads, TCRdb re-called clones with MiXCR. Here the sample spans tens of thousands of clones, about 31% being singletons. The chain uses TRBV27 and TRBJ2-6; D is uncertain. The sample was blood. The clonotype originates from a female donor with papillary thyroid cancer or a benign thyroid nodule (not recorded which). Some clones in this sample may be carry-over from other donors' samples. In nucleotides, the CDR3 is TGTGCCAGCGCCACGGGTATCTCTGTGGCCAACGTCCTGACTTTC. This sequence encodes CASATGISVANVLTF.